The 28 T cell receptor beta chains below were found in one sample sequenced in a study of ipilimumab plus nivolumab after autologous stem cell transplantation. Here immunoSEQ multiplex PCR was the method, and the copy in TCRdb shows in-frame clones only, minus some. The sample lists about 22,000 clones, 70% to 85% occurring once. The specimen was PBMCs, collected in a trial of ipilimumab plus nivolumab as post-transplant consolidation. Every receptor here comes from a male donor with diffuse large B-cell lymphoma.

J is TRBJ1-1 and V is TRBV6-5; tentative D call: TRBD1 (6 bases). Trimming left V 0 bases short and J 0 bases short, with 11 bases between. Germline V gives CDR1 MNHEY, CDR2 SVGAGI. The CDR3 consists of 16 residues. CDR3 nucleotides: TGTGCCAGCAGTTACTCCCGGGGGCGGGTGAACACTGAAGCTTTCTTT. Encoded protein: CASSYSRGRVNTEAFF.

The chain uses TRBV2 and TRBJ1-1; D remains unclear. Deletions cut 5 bases from V and 4 bases from J, with 14 bases between. This CDR3 has 14 residues. Germline CDR1 is SNHLY and CDR2 is FYNNEI. CDR3 amino acids: CASSPWIEGTEAFF. The CDR3 region has the DNA TGTGCCAGCAGTCCTTGGATAGAAGGCACTGAAGCTTTCTTT.

The chain links TRBV11-2 to TRBJ2-6, with D tentatively TRBD2 (5 bases). This CDR3 has 16 residues. V was shortened by 2 bases and J by 4 bases, with 12 bases between the two germline ends. Germline values: CDR1 SGHAT, CDR2 FQNNGV. This chain's CDR3 is CASSLLGSGGANVLTF. CDR3 DNA sequence: TGTGCCAGCAGCTTATTGGGTTCGGGAGGGGCCAACGTCCTGACTTTC. The full variable domain, with the rest looked up from reference TRBV11-2 and TRBJ2-6, is EAGVAQSPRYKIIEKRQSVAFWCNPISGHATLYWYQQILGQGPKLLIQFQNNGVVDDSQLPKDRFSAERLKGVDSTLKIQPAKLEDSAVYLCASSLLGSGGANVLTFGAGSRLTVL.

The CDR3 DNA follows: TGTGCCAGCAGACTTTCGCGGAATGAGCAGTTCTTC. The encoded protein is CASRLSRNEQFF. J is TRBJ2-1 and V is TRBV28; D remains ambiguous. Germline-derived CDR1 and CDR2 are MDHEN and SYDVKM. The CDR3 sequence is 12 residues long. Trimming left V 6 bases short and J 7 bases short, with 10 bases between.

This chain joins TRBV9 and TRBJ1-4; TRBD1 is a possible D gene (5 bases). V lost 0 bases, J lost 0 bases, and 12 bases lay in between. There are 17 residues in the CDR3. The germline V gene encodes CDR1 SGDLS and CDR2 YYNGEE. The CDR3 is CASSVGFQGATNEKLFF. CDR3 DNA: TGTGCCAGCAGCGTAGGGTTCCAGGGCGCAACTAATGAAAAACTGTTTTTT.

The rearrangement links TRBV5-1 to TRBJ2-2; weak D call: TRBD1 (7 bases). This CDR3 region has 15 residues. Germline loops: CDR1 SGHRS, CDR2 YFSETQ. Trimming stripped 4 bases from V and 2 bases from J, with 12 bases between. The DNA of the CDR3 is TGCGCCAGCAGCAGCAGGGGGGATAACACCGGGGAGCTGTTTTTT. Its protein product is CASSSRGDNTGELFF.

This clone was seen once. The CDR3 protein is CASSQDAASQGPYEQYF. CDR3 sequence (DNA): TGCGCCAGCAGCCAAGATGCGGCGTCACAGGGCCCCTACGAGCAGTACTTC. The chain is built from TRBV4-3 and TRBJ2-7; a weak D match, TRBD1 (6 bases). This CDR3 has 17 residues. Germline CDR1 reads LGHNA; CDR2 reads YSLEER. With 0 bases removed from V and 2 bases from J, the gap between germline ends came to 17 bases.

The chain uses TRBV7-8 and TRBJ2-7, with TRBD2 matching 7 bases. V dropped 5 bases and J dropped 1; count of bases not matched to a gene: 5. Germline V CDR1 and CDR2: SGHVS, FQNEAQ. CDR3 length equals 14 residues. CDR3 protein: CASSALRGSYEQYF. The CDR3 coding sequence is TGTGCCAGCAGCGCCCTGCGGGGGTCCTACGAGCAGTACTTC.

This CDR3 is CASSPPVIRSTDTQYF. For the CDR3, the DNA is TGCGCCAGCAGCCCGCCGGTGATCCGGAGCACAGATACGCAGTATTTT. This rearrangement joins TRBV4-1 to TRBJ2-3; no reliable D call. Trimming took off 4 bases at V and 0 bases at J, with 14 bases between the two ends. This CDR3 contains 16 residues. Germline lookup yields CDR1 MGHRA and CDR2 YSYEKL.

The chain links TRBV7-6 to TRBJ1-6; no firm D call. This CDR3 has 15 residues. The V end lost 9 bases, the J end lost 4 bases, and 16 bases lay between the germline ends. Germline V CDR1 and CDR2: SGHVS, FNYEAQ. CDR3 DNA sequence: TGTGCCAGGGACCCCGGTCGAGATTATAATTCACCCCTCCACTTT. This sequence encodes CARDPGRDYNSPLHF. Filled out from reference TRBV7-6 and TRBJ1-6, the complete variable domain reads GAGVSQSPRYKVTKRGQDVALRCDPISGHVSLYWYRQALGQGPEFLTYFNYEAQQDKSGLPNDRFSAERPEGSISTLTIQRTEQRDSAMYRCARDPGRDYNSPLHFGNGTRLTVT.

The chain links TRBV7-3 to TRBJ2-1; a weak D match, TRBD2 (5 bases). The CDR3 consists of 14 residues. Germline V lookup: CDR1 SGHTA, CDR2 FQGTGA. V lost 5 bases to trimming and J lost 8 bases, with 16 bases between them. The chain's CDR3 is CASSPGLNDDEQFF. CDR3 nucleotide sequence: TGTGCCAGCAGCCCAGGACTGAATGACGATGAGCAGTTCTTC.

The rearrangement uses TRBV28 and TRBJ1-6, with a weak D call TRBD1 (6 bases). V shed 6 bases and J shed 10 bases, with 19 bases lying between them. The length of the CDR3 is 15 residues. Germline V lookup: CDR1 MDHEN, CDR2 SYDVKM. Here the CDR3 reads CASRPSQGLGSPLHF. The CDR3 bases are TGTGCCAGCAGGCCCTCTCAGGGGCTCGGCTCACCCCTCCACTTT.

V gene TRBV14 combines with J gene TRBJ1-2; 7 nucleotides line up with TRBD1. CDR3 length: 14 residues. Germline V CDR1 and CDR2: SGHDN, FVKESK. The J segment lost 8 bases and the V segment lost 0 bases, leaving 6 bases of the junction unmatched. The CDR3 protein is CASSQDWRGQGYTF. CDR3 sequence (DNA): TGTGCCAGCAGCCAAGATTGGAGGGGGCAGGGCTACACCTTC.

The chain is built from TRBV18 and TRBJ2-5; D is uncertain. The CDR3 loop spans 12 amino acids. In germline, CDR1 is KGHSH, CDR2 LQKENI. V was cut by 3 bases and J by 4 bases, with 6 bases left in between. In DNA, the CDR3 is TGTGCCAGCTCACCTACCTTAGAGACCCAGTACTTC. Protein product: CASSPTLETQYF.

This chain uses TRBV20-1 with TRBJ2-5; D uncertain. Germline assignment: CDR1 DFQATT and CDR2 SNEGSKA (reference sequence). V lost 3 bases and J lost 5, with 7 bases in between. The CDR3 consists of 11 residues. In DNA, the CDR3 is TGCAGTGCTAGGAGTGGGGAGACCCAGTACTTC. Translated: CSARSGETQYF.

The rearrangement uses TRBV28 and TRBJ2-7; D is unclear. Trimming shortened V by 6 bases and J by 0 bases, and 21 bases separated the two germline ends. The germline gives CDR1 MDHEN, CDR2 SYDVKM. The CDR3 spans 17 residues. This chain's CDR3 is CASSLVLAGLNSYEQYF. DNA for the CDR3: TGTGCCAGCAGCTTGGTCTTGGCAGGCCTGAACTCCTACGAGCAGTACTTC.

This clone was recorded only once. The chain uses TRBV11-2 and TRBJ2-7; D may be TRBD2 (5 bases). The germline CDR1 and CDR2 sequences are SGHAT and FQNNGV. Trimming stripped 0 bases from V and 4 bases from J, with 13 bases between. The CDR3 contains 15 residues. The CDR3 sequence: CASSLDGGPRYEQYF. Written as DNA, the CDR3 is TGTGCCAGCAGCTTAGATGGCGGGCCCCGATACGAGCAGTACTTC. The variable domain in full, completed from reference TRBV11-2 and TRBJ2-7, reads EAGVAQSPRYKIIEKRQSVAFWCNPISGHATLYWYQQILGQGPKLLIQFQNNGVVDDSQLPKDRFSAERLKGVDSTLKIQPAKLEDSAVYLCASSLDGGPRYEQYFGPGTRLTVT.

The chain employs TRBV6-5 and TRBJ2-3; tentatively, D is TRBD2 (6 bases). With 2 bases removed from V and 0 bases from J, the gap between germline ends came to 12 bases. The V gene's germline CDR1 is MNHEY and CDR2 SVGAGI. This CDR3 comprises 16 residues. The CDR3 protein is CASSYQPLASTDTQYF. CDR3 DNA: TGTGCCAGCAGTTACCAACCACTAGCAAGCACAGATACGCAGTATTTT.

This clone was picked up a small number of times. The gene calls are TRBV2 and TRBJ2-7; possibly TRBD1 for D (5 bases). The ends were cut back, 3 bases at V and 3 bases at J, with 12 bases in the middle. Germline loops: CDR1 SNHLY, CDR2 FYNNEI. The CDR3 extends over 14 amino acids. The CDR3 protein is CASSDTTAFYEQYF. CDR3 nucleotides: TGTGCCAGCAGTGATACGACAGCTTTCTACGAGCAGTACTTC. Supplemented by reference TRBV2 and TRBJ2-7, the full variable domain reads EPEVTQTPSHQVTQMGQEVILRCVPISNHLYFYWYRQILGQKVEFLVSFYNNEISEKSEIFDDQFSVERPDGSNFTLKIRSTKLEDSAMYFCASSDTTAFYEQYFGPGTRLTVT.

V gene TRBV28 combines with J gene TRBJ1-1; possible D gene TRBD1, 6 bases. Trimming took 7 bases from V and 4 from J, leaving 16 bases between them. CDR1 MDHEN and CDR2 SYDVKM come from the germline V gene. The CDR3 runs 14 residues. CDR3 region: CASTLRGAGTEAFF. Written as DNA, the CDR3 is TGTGCCAGCACCCTTCGGGGGGCGGGCACTGAAGCTTTCTTT.

V usage is TRBV10-2 and J usage is TRBJ2-7; D ambiguous. Per germline, CDR1 WSHSY and CDR2 SAAADI. V was pared by 6 bases and J by 3 bases, with 15 bases between. The CDR3 runs 14 residues. CDR3 DNA sequence: TGCGCCAGCAGGGTACATAGGCAAAGCTACGAGCAGTACTTC. Translation: CASRVHRQSYEQYF.

The chain uses TRBV5-1 and TRBJ1-2; a possible D gene is TRBD1 (6 bases). The CDR3 is made up of 14 amino acids. Trimming took off 0 bases at V and 2 bases at J, with 8 bases between the two ends. Germline V gives CDR1 SGHRS, CDR2 YFSETQ. CDR3 loop: CASSLVGQNYGYTF. CDR3 DNA: TGCGCCAGCAGCTTGGTGGGACAAAACTATGGCTACACCTTC.

This chain links TRBV27 with TRBJ2-3; 7 nucleotides agree with TRBD1. V shed 6 bases, J shed 6 bases, and the junction held 9 bases outside the gene matches. Germline lookup yields CDR1 MNHEY and CDR2 SMNVEV (reference sequence). The CDR3 runs 14 residues. CDR3 in DNA: TGTGCCAGCAGCACGACAGGGTTTCTTGATACGCAGTATTTT. Amino acid sequence: CASSTTGFLDTQYF.

This sequence joins TRBV5-8 and TRBJ2-3; no firm D call. V dropped 2 bases and J dropped 6 bases, with 19 bases sitting between them. The germline V gene encodes CDR1 SGHTS and CDR2 YDEGEE. This CDR3 contains 16 residues. CDR3 DNA sequence: TGTGCCAGCAGCTTTGGTCTTTTGGGGTCGAGGGATACGCAGTATTTT. It yields the protein CASSFGLLGSRDTQYF. Full variable domain (rest looked up from reference TRBV5-8 and TRBJ2-3): EAGVTQSPTHLIKTRGQQATLRCSPISGHTSVYWYQQALGLGLQFLLWYDEGEERNRGNFPPRFSGRQFPNYSSELNVNALELEDSALYLCASSFGLLGSRDTQYFGPGTRLTVL.

The chain couples TRBV2 to TRBJ2-3; 7 bases line up with TRBD2. The germline V gene has CDR1 SNHLY and CDR2 FYNNEI. J gave up 1 base and V 7 bases, and 8 bases lay outside the gene matches. CDR3 size: 15 residues. The CDR3 DNA reads TGTGCCAGCACCGATGGGGGGGTGGGCACAGATACGCAGTATTTT. This translates into CASTDGGVGTDTQYF.

The V and J genes are TRBV5-4 and TRBJ2-7, with TRBD1 matching 10 bases. Germline V lookup: CDR1 SGHNT, CDR2 YYREEE (reference sequence). The junction had 7 bases not matched to a gene; V was cut back by 4 bases and J by 3 bases. The CDR3 is made up of 15 amino acids. CDR3 DNA sequence: TGTGCCAGCAGCAAAGACAGGGGGCATCTCTACGAGCAGTACTTC. Translating it yields CASSKDRGHLYEQYF.

This chain uses TRBV6-5 with TRBJ2-6, with a weak D call TRBD1 (5 bases). The CDR3 is 15 amino acids. Trimming pared 6 bases from V and 2 bases from J, leaving 11 bases between. The germline gives CDR1 MNHEY, CDR2 SVGAGI. In DNA form, the CDR3 reads TGTGCCAGCAGGAACAGGTTTCCTGGGGCCAACGTCCTGACTTTC. It translates to CASRNRFPGANVLTF.

This clone was found a few times. The chain's CDR3 is CASSGAAGNYGYTF. Written as DNA, the CDR3 is TGTGCCAGCAGTGGGGCGGCAGGAAACTATGGCTACACCTTC. The chain is built from TRBV28 and TRBJ1-2; D may be TRBD1 (5 bases). Germline CDR1 is MDHEN and CDR2 is SYDVKM. The V gene lost 5 bases and the J gene lost 2 bases, with 12 bases spanning the gap. CDR3 length equals 14 residues.